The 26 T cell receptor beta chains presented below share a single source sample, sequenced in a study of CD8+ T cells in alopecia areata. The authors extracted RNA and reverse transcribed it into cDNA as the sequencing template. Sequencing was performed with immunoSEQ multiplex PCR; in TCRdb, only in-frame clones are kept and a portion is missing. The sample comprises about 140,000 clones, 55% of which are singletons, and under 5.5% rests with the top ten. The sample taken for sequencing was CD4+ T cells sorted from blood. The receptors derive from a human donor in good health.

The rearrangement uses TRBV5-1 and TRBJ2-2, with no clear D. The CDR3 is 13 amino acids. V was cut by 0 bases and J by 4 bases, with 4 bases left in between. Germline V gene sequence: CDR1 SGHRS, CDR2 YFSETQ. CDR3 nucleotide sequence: TGCGCCAGCAGCTTGGCGAGCACCGGGGAGCTGTTTTTT. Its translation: CASSLASTGELFF.

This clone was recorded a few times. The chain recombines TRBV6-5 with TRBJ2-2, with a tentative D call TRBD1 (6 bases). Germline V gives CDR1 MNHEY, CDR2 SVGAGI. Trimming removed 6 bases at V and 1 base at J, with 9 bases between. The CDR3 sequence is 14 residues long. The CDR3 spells CASRMTGNTGELFF. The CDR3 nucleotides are TGTGCCAGCAGGATGACAGGGAACACCGGGGAGCTGTTTTTT.

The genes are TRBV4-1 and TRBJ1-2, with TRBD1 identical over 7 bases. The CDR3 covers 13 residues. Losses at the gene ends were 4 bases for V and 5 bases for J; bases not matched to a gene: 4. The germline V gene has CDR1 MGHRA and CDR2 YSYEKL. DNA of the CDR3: TGCGCCAGCAGCCTCGGGACAGAATATGGCTACACCTTC. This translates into CASSLGTEYGYTF.

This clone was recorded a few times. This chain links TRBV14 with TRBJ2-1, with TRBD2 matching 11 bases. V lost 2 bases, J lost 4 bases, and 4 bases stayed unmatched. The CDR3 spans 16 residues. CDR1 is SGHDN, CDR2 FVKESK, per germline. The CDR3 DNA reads TGTGCCAGCAGCCAAACGCGGACTAGCGGGTACAATGAGCAGTTCTTC. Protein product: CASSQTRTSGYNEQFF.

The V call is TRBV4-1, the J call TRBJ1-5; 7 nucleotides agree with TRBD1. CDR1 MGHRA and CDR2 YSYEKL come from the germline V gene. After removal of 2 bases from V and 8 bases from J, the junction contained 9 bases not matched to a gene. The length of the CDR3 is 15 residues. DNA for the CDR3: TGCGCCAGCAGCCAACCGACAGGGATGTTAGAGCCCCAGCATTTT. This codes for CASSQPTGMLEPQHF.

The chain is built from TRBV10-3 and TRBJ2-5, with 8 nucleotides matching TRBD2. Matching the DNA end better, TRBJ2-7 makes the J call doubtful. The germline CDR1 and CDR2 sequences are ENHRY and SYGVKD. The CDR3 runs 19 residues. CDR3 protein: CAISESFQEAGGLGYEQYF. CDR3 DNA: TGTGCCATCAGTGAGTCCTTCCAAGAGGCGGGAGGATTGGGCTACGAGCAGTACTTC.

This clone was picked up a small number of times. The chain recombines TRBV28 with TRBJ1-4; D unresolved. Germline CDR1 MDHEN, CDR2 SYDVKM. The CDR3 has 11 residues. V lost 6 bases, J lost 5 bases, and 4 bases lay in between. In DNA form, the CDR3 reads TGTGCCAGCAGAAGGAATGAAAAACTGTTTTTT. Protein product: CASRRNEKLFF.

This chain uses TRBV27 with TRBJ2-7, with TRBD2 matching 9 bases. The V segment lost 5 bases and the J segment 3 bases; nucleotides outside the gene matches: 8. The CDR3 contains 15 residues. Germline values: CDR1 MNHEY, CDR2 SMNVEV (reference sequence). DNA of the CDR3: TGTGCCAGCAGTCCCGCGGGAGGGTCTATCTACGAGCAGTACTTC. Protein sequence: CASSPAGGSIYEQYF.

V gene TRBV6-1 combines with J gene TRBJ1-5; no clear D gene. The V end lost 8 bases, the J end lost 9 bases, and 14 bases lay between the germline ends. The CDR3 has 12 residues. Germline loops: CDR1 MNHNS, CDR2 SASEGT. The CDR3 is CASQEGVRPQHF. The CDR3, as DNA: TGTGCCAGCCAAGAGGGAGTTCGGCCCCAGCATTTT.

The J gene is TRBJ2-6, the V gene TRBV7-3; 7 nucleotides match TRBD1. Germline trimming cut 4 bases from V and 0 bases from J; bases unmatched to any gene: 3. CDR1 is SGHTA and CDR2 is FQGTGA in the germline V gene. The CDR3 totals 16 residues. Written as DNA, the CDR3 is TGTGCCAGCAGCTCGACAGGGTCCTCTGGGGCCAACGTCCTGACTTTC. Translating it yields CASSSTGSSGANVLTF.

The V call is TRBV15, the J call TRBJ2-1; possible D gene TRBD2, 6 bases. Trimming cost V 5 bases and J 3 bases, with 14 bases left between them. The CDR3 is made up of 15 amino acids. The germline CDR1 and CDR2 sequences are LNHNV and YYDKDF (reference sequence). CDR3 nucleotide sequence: TGTGCCACCAGCCGCGGGGCGGGTGTCTACAATGAGCAGTTCTTC. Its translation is CATSRGAGVYNEQFF.

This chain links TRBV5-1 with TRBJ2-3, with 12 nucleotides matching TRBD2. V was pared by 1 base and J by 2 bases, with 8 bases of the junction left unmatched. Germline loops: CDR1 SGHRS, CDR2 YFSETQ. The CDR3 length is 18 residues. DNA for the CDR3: TGCGCCAGCAGCTTGACTCCACTAGCGGGAGGATTCACAGATACGCAGTATTTT. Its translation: CASSLTPLAGGFTDTQYF. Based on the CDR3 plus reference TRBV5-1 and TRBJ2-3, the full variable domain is KAGVTQTPRYLIKTRGQQVTLSCSPISGHRSVSWYQQTPGQGLQFLFEYFSETQRNKGNFPGRFSGRQFSNSRSEMNVSTLELGDSALYLCASSLTPLAGGFTDTQYFGPGTRLTVL.

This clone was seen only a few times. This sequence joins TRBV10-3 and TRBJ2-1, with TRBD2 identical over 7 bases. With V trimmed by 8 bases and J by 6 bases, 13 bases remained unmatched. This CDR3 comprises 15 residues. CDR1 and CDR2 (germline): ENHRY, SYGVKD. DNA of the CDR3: TGTGCCATCGCCCCAGGCGGGAGAAACCCCAATGAGCAGTTCTTC. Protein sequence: CAIAPGGRNPNEQFF.

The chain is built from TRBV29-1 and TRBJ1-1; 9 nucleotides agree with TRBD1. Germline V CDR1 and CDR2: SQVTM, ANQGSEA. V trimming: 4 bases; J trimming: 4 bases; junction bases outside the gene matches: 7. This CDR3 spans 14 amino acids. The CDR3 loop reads CSVASTGGLTEAFF. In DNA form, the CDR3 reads TGCAGCGTTGCTAGCACAGGGGGCCTCACTGAAGCTTTCTTT.

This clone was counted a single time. CDR3 nucleotide sequence: TGCGCCAGCAGGGGGGACAGGGAAGTGAATGGCTACACCTTC. Residues: CASRGDREVNGYTF. The rearrangement links TRBV10-2 to TRBJ1-2, with 9 nucleotides matching TRBD1. The V gene end was trimmed by 6 bases and the J gene end by 6 bases; junction bases not matched to a gene: 8. In germline, CDR1 is WSHSY, CDR2 SAAADI. The CDR3 is made up of 14 amino acids.

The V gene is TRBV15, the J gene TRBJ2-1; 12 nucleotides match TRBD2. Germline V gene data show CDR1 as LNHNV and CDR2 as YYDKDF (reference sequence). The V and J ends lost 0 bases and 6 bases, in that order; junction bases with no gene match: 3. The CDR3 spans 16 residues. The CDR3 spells CATSREGTSGFNEQFF. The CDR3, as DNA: TGTGCCACCAGCAGAGAGGGGACTAGCGGGTTCAATGAGCAGTTCTTC.

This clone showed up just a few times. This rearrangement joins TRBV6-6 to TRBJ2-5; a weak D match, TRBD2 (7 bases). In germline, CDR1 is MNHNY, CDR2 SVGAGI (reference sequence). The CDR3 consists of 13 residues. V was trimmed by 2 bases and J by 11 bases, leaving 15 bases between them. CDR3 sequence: CASSYTGSGTQYF. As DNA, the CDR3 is TGTGCCAGCAGTTACACCGGAAGCGGGACACAGTACTTC.

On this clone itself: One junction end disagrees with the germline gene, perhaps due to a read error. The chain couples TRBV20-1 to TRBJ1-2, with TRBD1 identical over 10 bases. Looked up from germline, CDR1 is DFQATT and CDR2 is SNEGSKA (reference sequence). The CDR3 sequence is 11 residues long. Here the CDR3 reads CSATKGQGTLF. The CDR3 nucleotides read TGCAGTGCTACAAAGGGACAGGGGACACTCTTC.

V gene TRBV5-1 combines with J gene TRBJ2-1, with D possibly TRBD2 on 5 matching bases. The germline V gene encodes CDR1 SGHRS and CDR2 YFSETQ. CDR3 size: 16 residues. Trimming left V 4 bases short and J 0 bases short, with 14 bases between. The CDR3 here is CASSPVETSSYNEQFF. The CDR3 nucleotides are TGCGCCAGCAGCCCCGTGGAAACTAGCTCCTACAATGAGCAGTTCTTC. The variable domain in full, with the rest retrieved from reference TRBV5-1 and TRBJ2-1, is KAGVTQTPRYLIKTRGQQVTLSCSPISGHRSVSWYQQTPGQGLQFLFEYFSETQRNKGNFPGRFSGRQFSNSRSEMNVSTLELGDSALYLCASSPVETSSYNEQFFGPGTRLTVL.

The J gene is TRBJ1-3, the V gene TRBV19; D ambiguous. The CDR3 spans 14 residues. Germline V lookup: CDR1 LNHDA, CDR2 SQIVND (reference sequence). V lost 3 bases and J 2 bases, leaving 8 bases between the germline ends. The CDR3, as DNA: TGTGCCAGTAGTATGTCCCGGCCTGGAAACACCATATATTTT. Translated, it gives CASSMSRPGNTIYF.

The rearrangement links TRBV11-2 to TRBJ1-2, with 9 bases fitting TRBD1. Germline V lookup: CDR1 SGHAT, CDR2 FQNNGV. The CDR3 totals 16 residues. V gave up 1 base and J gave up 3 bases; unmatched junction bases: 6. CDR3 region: CASSLVSGQGDYGYTF. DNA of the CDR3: TGTGCCAGCAGCTTAGTCTCGGGACAGGGTGACTATGGCTACACCTTC.

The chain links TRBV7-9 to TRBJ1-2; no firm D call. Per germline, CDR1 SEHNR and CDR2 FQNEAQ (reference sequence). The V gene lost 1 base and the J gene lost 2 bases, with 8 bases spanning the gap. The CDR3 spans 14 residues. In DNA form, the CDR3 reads TGTGCCAGCAGCTTAGGGCAGCTCAACTATGGCTACACCTTC. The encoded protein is CASSLGQLNYGYTF.

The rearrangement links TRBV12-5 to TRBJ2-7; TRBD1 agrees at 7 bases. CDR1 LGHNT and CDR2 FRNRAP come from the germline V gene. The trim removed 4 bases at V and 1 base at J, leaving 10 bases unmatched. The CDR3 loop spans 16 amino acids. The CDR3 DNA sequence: TGTGCTAGTGGTTCCAACACCGGGACAGTGTCCTACGAGCAGTACTTC. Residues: CASGSNTGTVSYEQYF.

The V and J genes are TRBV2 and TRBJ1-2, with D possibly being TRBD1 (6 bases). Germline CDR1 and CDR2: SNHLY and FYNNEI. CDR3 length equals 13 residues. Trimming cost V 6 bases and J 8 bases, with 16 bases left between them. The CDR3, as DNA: TGTGCCAGCAGGGAACAGGGAGCTGGGGGCTACACCTTC. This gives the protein CASREQGAGGYTF.

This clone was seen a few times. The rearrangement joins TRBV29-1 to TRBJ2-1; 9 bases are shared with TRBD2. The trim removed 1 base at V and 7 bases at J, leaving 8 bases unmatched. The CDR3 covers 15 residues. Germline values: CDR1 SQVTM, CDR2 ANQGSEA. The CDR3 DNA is TGCAGCGTTGAAGGGGTAGCGGGAGTACGAAATGAGCAGTTCTTC. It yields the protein CSVEGVAGVRNEQFF.

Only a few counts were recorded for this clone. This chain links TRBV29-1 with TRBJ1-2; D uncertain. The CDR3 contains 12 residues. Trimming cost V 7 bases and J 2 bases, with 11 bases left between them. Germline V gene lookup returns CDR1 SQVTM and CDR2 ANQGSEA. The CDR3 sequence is CSAGSENYGYTF. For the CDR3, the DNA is TGCAGCGCGGGATCAGAGAACTATGGCTACACCTTC.